Following are 15 T cell receptor beta chains from one sample sequenced in a study of T cells after yellow fever vaccination. Via MiXCR, TCRdb re-called the 5' RACE reads, giving one row per CDR3 protein. The sample has approximately 600,000 distinct CDR3 sequences, around 12% seen once. Sequences were derived from PBMCs, sampled on the day of the yellow fever booster vaccination. The origin of the receptors is a young man who received the YFV17D yellow fever vaccine.

A few counts support this clonotype. The chain couples TRBV29-1 to TRBJ2-3; TRBD1 is a possible D gene (6 bases). Per germline, CDR1 SQVTM and CDR2 ANQGSEA. CDR3 length: 13 amino acids. V was trimmed by 3 bases and J by 2 bases, leaving 9 bases between them. The CDR3 region has the DNA TGCAGCGTTGAGGGACACGTCACAGATACGCAGTATTTT. It encodes CSVEGHVTDTQYF.

This clonotype was seen more than once but under ten times. The chain combines TRBV20-1 with TRBJ2-5; a weak D match, TRBD2 (5 bases). This CDR3 has 15 residues. V was clipped by 6 bases and J by 2 bases, with 19 bases between them. Germline assignment: CDR1 DFQATT and CDR2 SNEGSKA (reference sequence). The CDR3 sequence is CSAERPGTLQETQYF. The CDR3, as DNA: TGCAGTGCAGAACGACCGGGAACCCTGCAAGAGACCCAGTACTTC.

This clonotype showed up just a few times. The CDR3 DNA is TGTGCCAGCAGTTACGTCTTCGGCGAGCAGTACTTC. Translated, it gives CASSYVFGEQYF. The V and J genes are TRBV6-2 or TRBV6-3 and TRBJ2-7; D remains ambiguous. This CDR3 has 12 residues. Germline V lookup: CDR1 MNHEY, CDR2 SVGEGT. V was clipped by 2 bases and J by 6 bases, with 8 bases between them.

This clonotype appeared a few times. The chain has TRBV7-2 and TRBJ1-2; no firm D call. The CDR3 consists of 16 residues. The V and J ends lost 5 bases and 4 bases respectively, with 20 bases between them. From germline, CDR1 is SGHTA and CDR2 FQGNSA. The CDR3 DNA follows: TGTGCCAGCAGCCTAGGGCCCAGAACCCAAATCTATGGCTACACCTTC. Translating it yields CASSLGPRTQIYGYTF.

The chain combines TRBV11-2 with TRBJ2-7, with D possibly being TRBD1 (5 bases). Per germline, CDR1 SGHAT and CDR2 FQNNGV. Trimming left V 5 bases short and J 6 bases short, with 32 bases between. The CDR3 runs to 19 residues. CDR3 region: CASSHTNWGIGAGTPEQYF. CDR3 coding DNA: TGTGCCAGCAGCCATACCAATTGGGGCATAGGGGCAGGCACACCCGAGCAGTACTTC.

This clonotype was observed a few times. The chain uses TRBV5-1 and TRBJ2-6; no clear D gene. Germline V lookup: CDR1 SGHRS, CDR2 YFSETQ. The CDR3 is made up of 18 amino acids. The V end was cut by 4 bases, the J end by 0 bases, with 17 bases between. The CDR3 loop is CASSKSSSTSSGANVLTF. In nucleotides, the CDR3 is TGCGCCAGCAGCAAGAGTAGTTCCACTTCCTCTGGGGCCAACGTCCTGACTTTC.

The chain has TRBV23-1 and TRBJ1-1; D uncertain. TRBV23-1 is labeled an ORF, and its function is uncertain. The V end was cut by 4 bases, the J end by 0 bases, with 12 bases between. The length of the CDR3 is 15 residues. The CDR3 loop is CASSPSREMNTEAFF. CDR3 nucleotide sequence: TGCGCCAGCAGTCCTTCGCGGGAAATGAACACTGAAGCTTTCTTT.

The chain couples TRBV18 to TRBJ1-1, with unresolved D. CDR1 is KGHSH and CDR2 is LQKENI in the germline V gene. Trimming took off 3 bases at V and 7 bases at J, with 9 bases between the two ends. The CDR3 has 12 residues. DNA for the CDR3: TGTGCCAGCTCACCGGACCCATATGAAGCTTTCTTT. The encoded protein is CASSPDPYEAFF.

This clonotype turned up a few times. The chain carries TRBV20-1 and TRBJ2-1; 9 bases are a match to TRBD1. Germline V gives CDR1 DFQATT, CDR2 SNEGSKA (reference sequence). V gave up 5 bases and J gave up 6 bases; unmatched junction bases: 8. The CDR3 loop spans 14 amino acids. The CDR3 DNA sequence: TGCAGTGCTTCCTTACAGGGGGCAACCAATGAGCAGTTCTTC. Protein sequence: CSASLQGATNEQFF.

The rearrangement uses TRBV12-3 or TRBV12-4 and TRBJ2-7, with 7 bases matching TRBD2. There are 14 residues in the CDR3. The V gene end was trimmed by 1 base and the J gene end by 5 bases; junction bases not matched to a gene: 5. The CDR3 DNA reads as TGTGCCAGCAGTTTAGGCGGGAGAATACACGAGCAGTACTTC. Its protein product is CASSLGGRIHEQYF.

This clonotype turned up a few times. This CDR3 is CASSQASRTQYF. CDR3 bases: TGTGCCAGCAGCCAAGCTAGCCGTACGCAGTATTTT. The J gene is TRBJ2-3, the V gene TRBV14, with D possibly being TRBD2 (5 bases). This CDR3 has 12 residues. Germline assignment: CDR1 SGHDN and CDR2 FVKESK. V was clipped by 1 base and J by 8 bases, with 7 bases between them.

The V gene is TRBV5-1, the J gene TRBJ1-4; D remains unclear. V gave up 4 bases and J gave up 0 bases, with 10 bases separating them. This CDR3 is 15 amino acids long. CDR1 and CDR2 from the germline V gene are SGHRS and YFSETQ. CDR3 sequence reads: CASSTSAATNEKLFF. Here the CDR3 DNA reads TGCGCCAGCAGCACTTCAGCTGCAACTAATGAAAAACTGTTTTTT.

In this sample, this clonotype turned up many times. V is TRBV7-2 and J is TRBJ2-7; either TRBD1 or TRBD2 may fit D (6 bases each). Germline V gives CDR1 SGHTA, CDR2 FQGNSA. Trimming took 3 bases from V and 1 from J, leaving 13 bases between them. The CDR3 sequence is 15 residues long. The chain's CDR3 is CASSLGAGTSYEQYF. The DNA for the CDR3 is TGTGCCAGCAGCTTGGGGGCGGGAACGTCCTACGAGCAGTACTTC.

In this sample, this clonotype turned up many times. This rearrangement joins TRBV5-1 to TRBJ2-1; a weak D match, TRBD1 (5 bases). The CDR3 runs 15 residues. With 0 bases removed from V and 6 bases from J, the gap between germline ends came to 13 bases. Germline loops: CDR1 SGHRS, CDR2 YFSETQ. The DNA for the CDR3 is TGCGCCAGCAGCTTGGTGGCGACAGACTTCAATGAGCAGTTCTTC. Residues: CASSLVATDFNEQFF.

The V gene is TRBV3-1, the J gene TRBJ2-5, with a tentative D call TRBD2 (6 bases). Looked up from germline, CDR1 is LGHDT and CDR2 is YNNKEL (reference sequence). V was pared by 5 bases and J by 3 bases, with 10 bases between. This CDR3 has 13 amino acids. Written as DNA, the CDR3 is TGTGCCAGCAGCTGGAGGGGTGAAGAGACCCAGTACTTC. Translating gives CASSWRGEETQYF.